One and the same sample provided the 21 T cell receptor beta chains below, sequenced in a study of human T cells and chemical hapten exposure. One entry per CDR3 protein, called by TCRdb with MiXCR from the RACE reads. The profile shows approximately 350,000 distinct CDR3 sequences, around 7% of them singletons. Time point given: patch test 1, 2 weeks after DPC sensitization. Described treatment: therapeutic diphenylcyclopropenone sensitization with weekly scalp DPC. The starting material was whole blood, obtained in connection with sensitization to the hapten diphenylcyclopropenone (DPC). The receptors shown here come from a woman between 18 and 29 years old with alopecia areata. Some clones in this sample may be carry-over from other donors' samples.

The sample holds many counts of this clonotype. The chain links TRBV18 to TRBJ1-1, with 9 nucleotides matching TRBD1. The germline CDR1 and CDR2 sequences are KGHSH and LQKENI. Trimming took 5 bases from V and 4 from J; bases not matched to a gene: 8. This CDR3 has 15 residues. CDR3 bases: TGTGCCAGCTCAACCGGACAGGGGAGGGGCACTGAAGCTTTCTTT. Its protein is CASSTGQGRGTEAFF.

This clonotype has just a few counts. This chain joins TRBV18 and TRBJ1-1; D is unresolved. V gave up 2 bases and J gave up 3 bases, with 10 bases separating them. The CDR3 is made up of 14 amino acids. Germline V lookup: CDR1 KGHSH, CDR2 LQKENI. The CDR3 DNA reads TGTGCCAGCTCACCATCAGGAGCGGACACTGAAGCTTTCTTT. Protein product: CASSPSGADTEAFF. The complete variable domain, with remaining parts taken from reference TRBV18 and TRBJ1-1, reads NAGVMQNPRHLVRRRGQEARLRCSPMKGHSHVYWYRQLPEEGLKFMVYLQKENIIDESGMPKERFSAEFPKEGPSILRIQQVVRGDSAAYFCASSPSGADTEAFFGQGTRLTVV.

The chain combines TRBV6-2 or TRBV6-3 with TRBJ2-3, with 9 bases identical to TRBD2. With V trimmed by 2 bases and J by 6 bases, 3 bases remained unmatched. The V gene's germline CDR1 is MNHEY and CDR2 SVGEGT. The CDR3 runs to 14 residues. In DNA, the CDR3 is TGTGCCAGCAGTTACCCGCTAGCGGGGGATACGCAGTATTTT. It translates to CASSYPLAGDTQYF.

The DNA for the CDR3 is TGCAGTGCTAGGTTCTCAGATACGCAGTATTTT. It is translated as CSARFSDTQYF. The gene calls are TRBV20-1 and TRBJ2-3, with D unclear. V gave up 3 bases and J gave up 4 bases, with 5 bases separating them. The V gene's germline CDR1 is DFQATT and CDR2 SNEGSKA (reference sequence). The CDR3 runs 11 residues.

This clonotype was seen only once. A much larger clonotype is one base distant, so this may be a read error. This sequence joins TRBV7-9 and TRBJ1-1, with D tentatively TRBD1 (6 bases). This CDR3 region has 14 residues. Germline-derived CDR1 and CDR2 are SEHNR and FQNEAQ (reference sequence). V was pared by 5 bases and J by 0 bases, with 10 bases between. The CDR3 DNA reads TGTGCCAGCAGCCCCTGGACAGTGAACACTGAAGCTTTCTTT. Amino acids: CASSPWTVNTEAFF.

This clonotype was counted ten times or more. The chain's CDR3 is CASSLGLAGTYSSTDTQYF. The CDR3 DNA sequence: TGTGCCAGCAGCTTGGGACTAGCGGGGACCTATTCTAGCACAGATACGCAGTATTTT. This chain links TRBV5-4 with TRBJ2-3, with 11 bases that match TRBD2. V shed 0 bases, J shed 0 bases, and the junction held 9 bases outside the gene matches. Germline CDR1 reads SGHNT; CDR2 reads YYREEE (reference sequence). This CDR3 is built from 19 residues.

This clonotype was recorded many times. V and J are TRBV4-3 and TRBJ2-3; 7 bases align to TRBD2. The J segment lost 1 base and the V segment lost 4 bases, leaving 8 bases of the junction unmatched. Looked up from germline, CDR1 is LGHNA and CDR2 is YSLEER. CDR3 length: 16 residues. In DNA form, the CDR3 reads TGCGCCAGCAGCCTGGGTCTAGCGGACCGCACAGATACGCAGTATTTT. This gives the protein CASSLGLADRTDTQYF.

This clonotype was seen only a few times. One junction end does not reproduce the germline sequence, and a read error may be involved. J is TRBJ2-1 and V is TRBV7-7; D is ambiguous. Germline-derived CDR1 and CDR2 are SSHAT and FNYEAQ (reference sequence). The CDR3 runs 14 residues. CDR3 coding DNA: TGTGCTAGCAGCTTGGAGTCGGCCACCACCGAGCAGTTCTTC. It translates to CASSLESATTEQFF.

This clonotype was seen a handful of times. The J gene is TRBJ1-4, the V gene TRBV4-3; D call uncertain. CDR1 is LGHNA and CDR2 is YSLEER in the germline V gene. This CDR3 has 15 amino acids. V dropped 0 bases and J dropped 0 bases, with 5 bases sitting between them. CDR3 DNA: TGCGCCAGCAGCCAAGATGACACAACTAATGAAAAACTGTTTTTT. This translates into CASSQDDTTNEKLFF.

V gene TRBV15 combines with J gene TRBJ2-1, with D possibly TRBD1 on 5 matching bases. With 3 bases removed from V and 6 bases from J, the gap between germline ends came to 18 bases. CDR3 length: 16 residues. Germline assignment: CDR1 LNHNV and CDR2 YYDKDF (reference sequence). DNA for the CDR3: TGTGCCACCAGCAGGGTTGCCTGGCTCCAGGGCAATGAGCAGTTCTTC. Residues: CATSRVAWLQGNEQFF.

This clonotype was observed at least ten times. The chain couples TRBV29-1 to TRBJ1-2, with 11 bases that match TRBD1. This CDR3 contains 15 residues. Per the germline V gene, CDR1 is SQVTM and CDR2 is ANQGSEA. The J segment lost 4 bases and the V segment lost 2 bases, leaving 6 bases of the junction unmatched. The CDR3 here is CSVEPPDRGLYGYTF. In nucleotides, the CDR3 is TGCAGCGTTGAACCCCCGGACAGGGGGCTCTATGGCTACACCTTC.

This clonotype turned up a few times. This chain joins TRBV6-5 and TRBJ2-5; tentatively, D is TRBD2 (6 bases). This CDR3 is 14 amino acids long. Germline V gene data show CDR1 as MNHEY and CDR2 as SVGAGI. Trimming cost V 0 bases and J 5 bases, with 10 bases left between them. DNA of the CDR3: TGTGCCAGCAGTTACTCGTCTAGCGAGGAGACCCAGTACTTC. Encoded protein: CASSYSSSEETQYF.

This chain uses TRBV7-2 with TRBJ2-2; 11 bases agree with TRBD2. This CDR3 has 17 amino acids. Germline CDR1 is SGHTA and CDR2 is FQGNSA. The V segment lost 1 base and the J segment 2 bases; nucleotides outside the gene matches: 3. This chain's CDR3 is CASSLGGLAVNTGELFF. In DNA form, the CDR3 reads TGTGCCAGCAGCTTAGGGGGACTAGCGGTAAACACCGGGGAGCTGTTTTTT.

This clonotype came up many times. Compared with germline, one end of the junction differs, possibly owing to a read error. The chain joins TRBV5-1 to TRBJ2-3; D remains ambiguous. Germline V gives CDR1 SGHRS, CDR2 YFSETQ. The CDR3 runs to 12 residues. In DNA form, the CDR3 reads TGTGCCAGCAGCTTAGTGACAGATACGCAGTATTTT. This codes for CASSLVTDTQYF.

The V gene is TRBV4-1, the J gene TRBJ1-5; 8 positions match TRBD1. Per the germline V gene, CDR1 is MGHRA and CDR2 is YSYEKL. The CDR3 is 16 amino acids. V was clipped by 3 bases and J by 2 bases; unmatched bases: 6. The CDR3 DNA follows: TGCGCCAGCAGCCATGGACAGGGAGGCGGCAATCAGCCCCAGCATTTT. It is translated as CASSHGQGGGNQPQHF.

This clonotype has just a few counts. The CDR3 is CASSHNPHTSPRQGSGANVLTF. The CDR3 bases are TGTGCCAGCAGCCACAATCCCCATACCTCACCGAGACAGGGGAGTGGGGCCAACGTCCTGACTTTC. The chain has TRBV13 and TRBJ2-6; TRBD1 aligns across 8 bases. V lost 5 bases to trimming and J lost 3 bases; unmatched junction nucleotides: 24. Germline V lookup: CDR1 PRHDT, CDR2 FYEKMQ (reference sequence). This CDR3 contains 22 residues.

The chain carries TRBV3-1 and TRBJ2-7; no firm D call. The CDR3 is 14 residues long. The V end was cut by 4 bases, the J end by 2 bases, with 12 bases between. Germline CDR1 reads LGHDT; CDR2 reads YNNKEL (reference sequence). The CDR3 region is CASSPPARPYEQYF. The CDR3 region has the DNA TGTGCCAGCAGCCCGCCCGCGCGGCCCTACGAGCAGTACTTC.

The chain recombines TRBV20-1 with TRBJ1-5; 7 bases agree with TRBD1. Trimming at V came to 6 bases and at J to 5 bases, leaving 10 bases not matched to a gene. Looked up from germline, CDR1 is DFQATT and CDR2 is SNEGSKA (reference sequence). The CDR3 spans 14 residues. The CDR3 DNA follows: TGCAGTGCCGTTCGGGACAGTCGGGATCAGCCCCAGCATTTT. Translation: CSAVRDSRDQPQHF.

CDR3 sequence reads: CASSLPGASGNEQFF. In DNA form, the CDR3 reads TGTGCCAGCAGCTTACCAGGGGCAAGTGGCAATGAGCAGTTCTTC. This chain uses TRBV11-3 with TRBJ2-1; tentative D call: TRBD1 (6 bases). Trimming shortened V by 2 bases and J by 6 bases, and 14 bases separated the two germline ends. Germline V lookup: CDR1 SGHNT, CDR2 YENEEA. CDR3 length equals 15 residues. The full variable domain, its missing parts supplied by reference TRBV11-3 and TRBJ2-1, is EAGVVQSPRYKIIEKKQPVAFWCNPISGHNTLYWYLQNLGQGPELLIRYENEEAVDDSQLPKDRFSAERLKGVDSTLKIQPAELGDSAVYLCASSLPGASGNEQFFGPGTRLTVL.

The chain combines TRBV6-5 with TRBJ2-5; D unresolved. CDR3 length: 13 residues. Germline V lookup: CDR1 MNHEY, CDR2 SVGAGI. Trimming took 6 bases from V and 1 from J, leaving 9 bases between them. CDR3 protein: CASSSVFQETQYF. In nucleotides, the CDR3 is TGTGCCAGCAGCTCGGTTTTCCAAGAGACCCAGTACTTC.

The table lists this clonotype with a few counts. J is TRBJ1-2 and V is TRBV4-1; TRBD1 might be the D (5 bases). With 1 base removed from V and 4 bases from J, the gap between germline ends came to 13 bases. The CDR3 is 15 residues long. Germline lookup yields CDR1 MGHRA and CDR2 YSYEKL. The CDR3 coding sequence is TGCGCCAGCAGCCAAGTAGGAATAGGGGTCTATGGCTACACCTTC. Amino acids: CASSQVGIGVYGYTF.